This TCR beta chain is from a study of CD8 T cells in Susac syndrome. Across the whole study: When blood was collected, patients with Susac syndrome were therapy-naive, were taking corticosteroids, or were receiving intravenous immunoglobulin alone.

It was with random hexamers that 0.5 to 1 ug RNA was reverse transcribed. TCRdb processed the immunoSEQ multiplex PCR reads anew with MiXCR; each CDR3 protein has one entry. This sample has 210,000 or so distinct CDR3 sequences, with 94% found just once. The length of the CDR3 is 15 residues. V was pared by 3 bases and J by 2 bases, with 8 bases of the junction left unmatched. The germline V gene has CDR1 DFQATT and CDR2 SNEGSKA (reference sequence). The sample was CD4+ T cells from PBMCs. This sequence joins TRBV20-1 and TRBJ2-5, with 8 bases identical to TRBD2. The source of this sequence is a human donor with Susac syndrome. CDR3 nucleotide sequence: TGCAGTGCTAGGGAGCTTGCGGGGGGTCAAGAGACCCAGTACTTC. Translating it yields CSARELAGGQETQYF.